This record looks at one T cell receptor beta chain sequence and its context. Its antigen is as yet unknown. The data are from a study of a mutant IDH1 vaccine in newly diagnosed glioma. The overall study: Of the patients given treatment, approximately 62% were male and about 38% were female, and a mean age of around 38 years was recorded.

V lost 4 bases to trimming and J lost 9 bases, with 19 bases between them. Germline loops: CDR1 MNHEY, CDR2 SMNVEV (reference sequence). The CDR3 covers 15 residues. Study findings and constraints: A vaccine-induced immune response developed in around 92% of the patients.

TCRdb's table, derived via immunoSEQ multiplex PCR, lists solely in-frame clones and lacks some. The repertoire consists of tens of thousands of clones, with around 86% occurring once and the leading ten covering approximately 2.6%. Time point of the sample: baseline, week 1 (first vaccination visit). Treatment given: pre-vaccination baseline after standard-of-care therapy. Each astrocytoma in the donors was new, WHO grade 3 or 4, IDH1-mutant and ATRX-lost. The TCR was taken from a man aged 25-40 years with glioma. Sequencing used PBMCs, obtained from a glioma patient treated with radiotherapy, temozolomide or both. The rearrangement joins TRBV27 to TRBJ2-1; D tentatively reads TRBD1 or TRBD2 (5 bases each). The CDR3, as DNA: TGTGCCAGCAGTTCCCCCCGGGACGGATACGGTGAGCAGTTCTTC. Amino acid sequence: CASSSPRDGYGEQFF.